This T cell receptor (beta chain) was sequenced for a study of cytomegalovirus exposure and HLA in healthy donors. Comment on this clone: Its target is unknown.

General study points: The listing of 150 to 200 TCR beta chains classed them as cytomegalovirus-associated. Per published reports, the classifier diagnosed cytomegalovirus status with high specificity and sensitivity. Across donors, sequencing depth was assumed by presence/absence analyses to be roughly uniform.

Trimming took 2 bases from V and 5 from J; bases not matched to a gene: 1. Germline V lookup: CDR1 SGHNT, CDR2 YYREEE (reference sequence). The CDR3 spans 15 residues. 60 Vbeta and 13 Jbeta primers were used in PCR. Profiling relied on immunoSEQ multiplex PCR, and the TCRdb table lists in-frame clones only, not all of them. This table has approximately 260,000 clones, about nine tenths appearing once. The specimen was PBMCs. The chain recombines TRBV5-4 with TRBJ2-1; TRBD2 matches at 13 bases. This clonotype was obtained from a girl between 2 and 10 years old in good health and CMV-seronegative. CDR3 region: CASSLLAGGHNEQFF. CDR3 bases: TGTGCCAGCAGCTTACTAGCGGGGGGGCACAATGAGCAGTTCTTC.